These 22 T cell receptor beta chains were all obtained from the same sample, sequenced in a study of Ad26.COV2.S vaccination and SARS-CoV-2 variants (dated by TCRdb to about 2021). Library generation was performed with the immunoSEQ multiplex PCR assay. Held by TCRdb, this immuneACCESS table contains in-frame sequences only and omits some clones. Under half of the omission traces to an unresolved V gene where checked; the cause of the rest is unknown. A total of about 480,000 clones appear in this sample, approximately 90% of them only once. Roughly 12% of the sample goes to the ten largest clones. The treatment or condition label on this specimen signifies: about 20 received Ad26.COV2.S at low or high dose, single or two shots; five or six received placebo; per-sample allocation not given. For vaccine and placebo recipients, repertoires were sequenced using samples collected on day 63 after the first injection.

Here the sequenced sample was peripheral blood, taken in a trial of Ad26.COV2.S vaccine versus placebo. These receptors were collected from a person between 18 and 60 years old who received the Ad26.COV2.S COVID-19 vaccine or a placebo.

The chain links TRBV6-6 to TRBJ2-7, with D possibly TRBD1 on 6 matching bases. The CDR3 spans 14 residues. V lost 5 bases, J lost 3 bases, and 14 bases lay in between. CDR1 and CDR2 (germline): MNHNY, SVGAGI (reference sequence). CDR3 sequence: CASSRDRYSYEQYF. The CDR3 DNA sequence: TGTGCCAGCAGTCGTGACAGGTACAGCTACGAGCAGTACTTC.

The rearrangement joins TRBV5-1 to TRBJ1-2; 9 nucleotides align to TRBD1. This CDR3 contains 15 residues. With V trimmed by 0 bases and J by 3 bases, 3 bases remained unmatched. Germline-derived CDR1 and CDR2 are SGHRS and YFSETQ. CDR3 DNA: TGCGCCAGCAGCTTGGTAGGACAGGGGTACTATGGCTACACCTTC. Protein: CASSLVGQGYYGYTF.

V is TRBV2 and J is TRBJ2-2; D is perhaps TRBD1 or TRBD2 (5 bases each). Trimming took 8 bases from V and 2 from J, leaving 15 bases between them. The CDR3 runs 15 residues. The germline V gene has CDR1 SNHLY and CDR2 FYNNEI. Written as DNA, the CDR3 is TGTGCCAGCCATTTCGGGACGAAAAACACCGGGGAGCTGTTTTTT. It translates to CASHFGTKNTGELFF.

This clone was recorded only once. This chain uses TRBV29-1 with TRBJ2-1, with D possibly being TRBD1 or TRBD2 (5 bases each). The CDR3 loop spans 16 amino acids. The germline V and J ends were trimmed by 4 bases and 4 bases, with 20 bases remaining between them. CDR1 SQVTM and CDR2 ANQGSEA come from the germline V gene. This CDR3 reads CSVGKQPGPSYNEQFF. The CDR3 bases are TGCAGCGTTGGAAAACAGCCGGGACCAAGTTACAATGAGCAGTTCTTC.

This chain links TRBV27 with TRBJ2-2, with D possibly TRBD1 on 6 matching bases. CDR1 and CDR2 from the germline V gene are MNHEY and SMNVEV (reference sequence). The CDR3 spans 15 residues. V lost 3 bases to trimming and J lost 6 bases, with 14 bases between them. Here the CDR3 DNA reads TGTGCCAGCAGTTTTACAGGGTTGGTAGCCGGGGAGCTGTTTTTT. Translation gives CASSFTGLVAGELFF.

The chain has TRBV11-2 and TRBJ2-5; D may correspond to TRBD1 or TRBD2 (6 bases each). Germline CDR1 reads SGHAT; CDR2 reads FQNNGV. V was clipped by 5 bases and J by 1 base, with 23 bases between them. CDR3 length: 18 residues. The CDR3 DNA reads as TGTGCCAGCAGCCTAGGGGACCCCGTTTGGGGGGCCCAAGAGACCCAGTACTTC. This gives the protein CASSLGDPVWGAQETQYF.

The count of this clone is one. The chain couples TRBV24-1 to TRBJ2-1; D may correspond to TRBD1 or TRBD2 (5 bases each). V lost 3 bases, J lost 7 bases, and 12 bases lay in between. This CDR3 comprises 14 residues. Germline assignment: CDR1 KGHDR and CDR2 SFDVKD. The DNA for the CDR3 is TGTGCCACCAGTGATACCGGGACCACGAATGAGCAGTTCTTC. Amino acids: CATSDTGTTNEQFF.

The J gene is TRBJ1-1, the V gene TRBV29-1, with D uncertain. This CDR3 comprises 12 residues. Between the trimmed V and J ends, which lost 4 bases and 5 bases, there was a span of 11 bases. Germline-derived CDR1 and CDR2 are SQVTM and ANQGSEA. The CDR3 here is CSVVYGRTEAFF. The CDR3 bases are TGCAGCGTTGTTTATGGGAGGACTGAAGCTTTCTTT. The full variable domain, rest sourced from reference TRBV29-1 and TRBJ1-1, is SAVISQKPSRDICQRGTSLTIQCQVDSQVTMMFWYRQQPGQSLTLIATANQGSEATYESGFVIDKFPISRPNLTFSTLTVSNMSPEDSSIYLCSVVYGRTEAFFGQGTRLTVV.

V gene TRBV19 combines with J gene TRBJ1-1; D gene uncertain. Trimming cost V 6 bases and J 5 bases, with 19 bases left between them. The CDR3 runs to 15 residues. Per germline, CDR1 LNHDA and CDR2 SQIVND (reference sequence). CDR3 DNA: TGTGCCAGTAGCCCTCCCAGATATTCTGGGACTGAAGCTTTCTTT. Translating gives CASSPPRYSGTEAFF.

The chain has TRBV30 and TRBJ1-2, with a weak D call TRBD1 (6 bases). The CDR3 loop spans 12 amino acids. V lost 3 bases and J 4 bases, leaving 9 bases between the germline ends. Germline CDR1 GTSNPN, CDR2 SVGIG (reference sequence). CDR3 in amino acids: CAWRGGSYGYTF. The CDR3 nucleotides read TGTGCCTGGAGAGGGGGGAGCTATGGCTACACCTTC. The entire variable domain, with the rest obtained from reference TRBV30 and TRBJ1-2, is as follows: SQTIHQWPATLVQPVGSPLSLECTVEGTSNPNLYWYRQAAGRGLQLLFYSVGIGQISSEVPQNLSASRPQDRQFILSSKKLLLSDSGFYLCAWRGGSYGYTFGSGTRLTVV.

This sequence joins TRBV28 and TRBJ2-7, with 9 bases lining up with TRBD1. Germline trimming cut 5 bases from V and 6 bases from J; bases unmatched to any gene: 11. Germline lookup yields CDR1 MDHEN and CDR2 SYDVKM. CDR3 length: 15 residues. In DNA form, the CDR3 reads TGTGCCAGCAGTGAGACGGGACAGGGTCTCTCCGAGCAGTACTTC. As protein: CASSETGQGLSEQYF.

The chain couples TRBV7-2 to TRBJ2-1; 10 bases match TRBD2. The CDR3 totals 14 residues. Trimming at V came to 2 bases and at J to 9 bases, leaving 4 bases not matched to a gene. The germline V gene has CDR1 SGHTA and CDR2 FQGNSA. In DNA form, the CDR3 reads TGTGCCAGCAGCTTACTAGCGGGAGTGGGTGAGCAGTTCTTC. Amino acid sequence: CASSLLAGVGEQFF.

This clone was detected once. This chain links TRBV15 with TRBJ2-1; the match to TRBD2 covers 9 bases. The J segment lost 4 bases and the V segment lost 8 bases, leaving 12 bases of the junction unmatched. There are 16 residues in the CDR3. The germline gives CDR1 LNHNV, CDR2 YYDKDF (reference sequence). CDR3 protein: CATPGGGRGRYNEQFF. The CDR3 nucleotides read TGTGCCACCCCCGGGGGCGGGAGGGGTCGGTACAATGAGCAGTTCTTC.

The gene calls are TRBV10-2 and TRBJ2-1, with D possibly TRBD2 on 6 matching bases. The V and J ends lost 4 bases and 8 bases respectively, with 21 bases between them. The CDR3 sequence is 16 residues long. Germline V gene data show CDR1 as WSHSY and CDR2 as SAAADI. CDR3 loop: CASSGPLRGFSDEQFF. The CDR3, as DNA: TGCGCCAGCAGTGGACCCCTCCGGGGGTTTAGCGATGAGCAGTTCTTC.

This chain uses TRBV27 with TRBJ2-7; 8 positions agree with TRBD2. Unmatched junction bases numbered 4, after V lost 6 bases and J lost 6 bases. The CDR3 loop spans 12 amino acids. Germline loops: CDR1 MNHEY, CDR2 SMNVEV (reference sequence). The CDR3 loop reads CASRTAGAEQYF. Written as DNA, the CDR3 is TGTGCCAGCAGGACAGCGGGAGCCGAGCAGTACTTC.

This chain joins TRBV7-9 and TRBJ1-2; D ambiguous. This CDR3 contains 12 residues. Trimming took 1 base from V and 6 from J, leaving 6 bases between them. Per germline, CDR1 SEHNR and CDR2 FQNEAQ (reference sequence). In DNA form, the CDR3 reads TGTGCCAGCAGCTTAGTCCGAGATGGCTACACCTTC. Encoded protein: CASSLVRDGYTF.

This clone has a single count. V gene TRBV30 combines with J gene TRBJ1-4, with 7 bases identical to TRBD1. The ends lost 8 bases at V and 3 bases at J; junction bases unmatched: 9. This CDR3 is built from 14 residues. The germline gives CDR1 GTSNPN, CDR2 SVGIG (reference sequence). The CDR3 region has the DNA TGTGCCGGCCGTCCGGGACAGTCTAATGAAAAACTGTTTTTT. As protein: CAGRPGQSNEKLFF.

The genes are TRBV27 and TRBJ2-1; 7 nucleotides line up with TRBD2. There are 13 residues in the CDR3. With 3 bases clipped from V and 7 bases from J, the junction kept 3 bases outside the gene matches. The germline V gene has CDR1 MNHEY and CDR2 SMNVEV (reference sequence). The CDR3 sequence is CASSFDGGNEQFF. Written as DNA, the CDR3 is TGTGCCAGCAGTTTTGACGGGGGGAATGAGCAGTTCTTC.

This sequence joins TRBV13 and TRBJ1-1; D gene unclear. The V end lost 0 bases, the J end lost 5 bases, and 1 base lay between the germline ends. The CDR3 runs to 11 residues. Germline values: CDR1 PRHDT, CDR2 FYEKMQ (reference sequence). This CDR3 reads CASSLGTEAFF. The DNA of the CDR3 is TGTGCCAGCAGCTTAGGAACTGAAGCTTTCTTT.

The rearrangement uses TRBV10-2 and TRBJ1-5; TRBD1 matches 8 bases. The V and J ends lost 9 bases and 2 bases, in that order; junction bases with no gene match: 9. CDR1 and CDR2 (germline): WSHSY, SAAADI. The CDR3 is 15 residues long. This chain's CDR3 is CASRQGQVGNQPQHF. The CDR3, as DNA: TGCGCCAGTCGCCAGGGACAGGTCGGCAATCAGCCCCAGCATTTT.

The rearrangement uses TRBV11-2 and TRBJ2-1; 8 bases are shared with TRBD2. CDR3 length: 19 residues. Germline V gives CDR1 SGHAT, CDR2 FQNNGV. J was trimmed by 0 bases and V by 5 bases; bases with no gene match: 15. DNA for the CDR3: TGTGCCAGCAGCGTTCCAGCGGGAGCCGGTCGGAGCTCCTACAATGAGCAGTTCTTC. Amino acids: CASSVPAGAGRSSYNEQFF.

In its sample, this clone was seen a few times. Relative to the germline gene, one junction end is altered; a read error may explain this. The V and J genes are TRBV18 and TRBJ2-1, with 9 bases aligning to TRBD1. The germline gives CDR1 KGHSH, CDR2 LQKENI. This CDR3 comprises 16 residues. CDR3 sequence reads: CASSPQRGQGPNEQFF. The CDR3 coding sequence is TGTGCCAGCTCCCCACAGCGGGGACAGGGCCCTAATGAGCAGTTCTTC. Full variable domain (rest looked up from reference TRBV18 and TRBJ2-1): NAGVMQNPRHLVRRRGQEARLRCSPMKGHSHVYWYRQLPEEGLKFMVYLQKENIIDESGMPKERFSAEFPKEGPSILRIQQVVRGDSAAYFCASSPQRGQGPNEQFFGPGTRLTVL.